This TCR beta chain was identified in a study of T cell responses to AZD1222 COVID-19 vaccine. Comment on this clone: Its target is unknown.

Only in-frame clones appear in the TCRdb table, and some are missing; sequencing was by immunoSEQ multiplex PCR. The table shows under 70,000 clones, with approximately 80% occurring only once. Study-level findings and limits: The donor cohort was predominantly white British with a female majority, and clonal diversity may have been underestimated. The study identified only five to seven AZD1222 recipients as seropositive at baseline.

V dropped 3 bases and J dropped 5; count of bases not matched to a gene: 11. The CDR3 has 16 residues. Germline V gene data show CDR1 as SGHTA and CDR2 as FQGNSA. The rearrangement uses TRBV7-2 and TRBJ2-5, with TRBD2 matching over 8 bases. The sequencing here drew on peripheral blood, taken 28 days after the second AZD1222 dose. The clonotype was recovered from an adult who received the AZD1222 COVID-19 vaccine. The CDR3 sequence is CASSFGGAGVGETQYF. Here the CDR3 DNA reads TGTGCCAGCAGCTTTGGAGGAGCGGGAGTTGGGGAGACCCAGTACTTC.